This T cell receptor beta chain was identified in a study of T cells in Graves' hyperthyroidism and ophthalmopathy. The investigators amplified TCR beta CDR3 regions from RNA transcripts. The HTBI primer set drove a first-round RT-PCR of the TCR CDR3. TCRdb independently ran MiXCR on the multiplex PCR reads; one entry per CDR3 protein. The repertoire holds a few hundred thousand distinct CDR3 sequences, 15% to 18% seen once, with approximately 7.5% in the top ten. Germline CDR1 MGHRA, CDR2 YSYEKL. The CDR3 is made up of 23 amino acids. Unmatched junction bases numbered 28, after V lost 5 bases and J lost 7 bases.

This chain links TRBV4-1 with TRBJ2-4; 14 nucleotides match TRBD2. Input material: blood. The sequence was obtained from a woman younger than 30 with Graves' hyperthyroidism. CDR3 nucleotides: TGCGCCAGCAGCACAGCCAAGATGGTCCCGGGACTAGCGGGAGACTCCCGCCGGAACATTCAGTACTTC. Encoded protein: CASSTAKMVPGLAGDSRRNIQYF.